The clone carrying this T cell receptor beta chain was seen many times. The sample comes from a study of T cells in Graves' hyperthyroidism and ophthalmopathy. Using RNA transcripts as the source, TCR beta CDR3 regions were amplified. Primed by the HTBI set, a first-round RT-PCR was run on the TCR CDR3. TCRdb processed the multiplex PCR reads anew with MiXCR; each CDR3 protein has one entry. The sample records around 560,000 distinct CDR3 sequences, roughly a sixth being singletons. The CDR3 sequence is 14 residues long. The ends lost 4 bases at V and 8 bases at J; junction bases unmatched: 10. Germline V gene lookup returns CDR1 DFQATT and CDR2 SNEGSKA (reference sequence).

The sample taken for sequencing was blood. V and J are TRBV20-1 and TRBJ2-1; TRBD2 matches 8 bases. The clonotype comes from a woman in her late teens or twenties with Graves' hyperthyroidism. CDR3 coding DNA: TGCAGTGCTATTAGGGCGGGGGGTGTGTATGAGCAGTTCTTC. Its protein product is CSAIRAGGVYEQFF.